This section outlines one T cell receptor beta chain sequence together with its context. The data were produced by immunoSEQ multiplex PCR, yet TCRdb's version contains in-frame clones alone and is incomplete. The sample contains 40,000 to 60,000 clones, more than 90% of which appear only once. Germline loops: CDR1 WSHSY, CDR2 SAAADI. After removal of 3 bases from V and 6 bases from J, the junction contained 6 bases not matched to a gene. The length of the CDR3 is 15 residues. The data belong to a study of blood T cell repertoires in COVID-19. Across the whole study: Nucleic acid was either cDNA or gDNA, and it came from T cells, B-cell-depleted T cells, or PBMCs.

The chain has TRBV10-2 and TRBJ1-1, with 11 bases aligning to TRBD1. The sequence was collected from a human donor in a cohort sampled during active COVID-19. The sequencing input was peripheral blood. CDR3: CASSDRDRGTSEAFF. Here the CDR3 DNA reads TGCGCCAGCAGTGACCGGGACAGGGGGACGTCTGAAGCTTTCTTT.